This TCR beta chain is drawn from a study of blood T cell repertoires in COVID-19. Germline CDR1 MRHNA, CDR2 SNTAGT. This CDR3 spans 14 amino acids. Trimming at V came to 3 bases and at J to 7 bases, leaving 5 bases not matched to a gene. Assay: immunoSEQ multiplex PCR; the TCRdb copy retains only in-frame clones and omits some. The sample shows 250,000 to 350,000 clones, 90% of them seen only once. Sequences were obtained from PBMCs or T cells enriched from blood (not recorded which). This sequence originates from a woman under 40 who had recovered from COVID-19. The chain joins TRBV6-4 to TRBJ2-2; 7 nucleotides match TRBD1. CDR3 sequence: CASSETGDNGELFF. The CDR3 bases are TGTGCCAGCAGTGAAACAGGGGATAACGGGGAGCTGTTTTTT.